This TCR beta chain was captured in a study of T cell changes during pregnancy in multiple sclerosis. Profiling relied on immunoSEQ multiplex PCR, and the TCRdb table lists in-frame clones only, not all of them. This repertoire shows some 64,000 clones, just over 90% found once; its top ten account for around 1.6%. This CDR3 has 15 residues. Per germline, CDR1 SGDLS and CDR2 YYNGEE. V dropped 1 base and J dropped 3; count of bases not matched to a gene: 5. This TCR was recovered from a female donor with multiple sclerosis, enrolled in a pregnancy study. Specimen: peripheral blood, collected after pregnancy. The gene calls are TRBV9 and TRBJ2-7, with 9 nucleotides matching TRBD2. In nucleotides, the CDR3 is TGTGCCAGCAGCGTAATGGATAGCGGGAGCTACGAGCAGTACTTC. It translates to CASSVMDSGSYEQYF.